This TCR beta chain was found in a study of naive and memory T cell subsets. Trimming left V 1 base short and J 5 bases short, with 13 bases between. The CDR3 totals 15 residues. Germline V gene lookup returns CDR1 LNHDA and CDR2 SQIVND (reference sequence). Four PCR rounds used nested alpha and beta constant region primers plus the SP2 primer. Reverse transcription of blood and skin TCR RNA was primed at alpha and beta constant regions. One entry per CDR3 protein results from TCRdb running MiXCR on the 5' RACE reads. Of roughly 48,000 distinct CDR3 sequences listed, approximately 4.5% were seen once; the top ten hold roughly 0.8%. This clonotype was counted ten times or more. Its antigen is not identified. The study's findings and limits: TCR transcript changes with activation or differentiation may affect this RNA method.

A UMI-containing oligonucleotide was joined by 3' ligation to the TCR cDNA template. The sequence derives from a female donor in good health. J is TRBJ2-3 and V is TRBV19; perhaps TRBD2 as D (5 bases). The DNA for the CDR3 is TGTGCCAGTAGTATAGGTCCGGGGATCGAAGATACGCAGTATTTT. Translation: CASSIGPGIEDTQYF.